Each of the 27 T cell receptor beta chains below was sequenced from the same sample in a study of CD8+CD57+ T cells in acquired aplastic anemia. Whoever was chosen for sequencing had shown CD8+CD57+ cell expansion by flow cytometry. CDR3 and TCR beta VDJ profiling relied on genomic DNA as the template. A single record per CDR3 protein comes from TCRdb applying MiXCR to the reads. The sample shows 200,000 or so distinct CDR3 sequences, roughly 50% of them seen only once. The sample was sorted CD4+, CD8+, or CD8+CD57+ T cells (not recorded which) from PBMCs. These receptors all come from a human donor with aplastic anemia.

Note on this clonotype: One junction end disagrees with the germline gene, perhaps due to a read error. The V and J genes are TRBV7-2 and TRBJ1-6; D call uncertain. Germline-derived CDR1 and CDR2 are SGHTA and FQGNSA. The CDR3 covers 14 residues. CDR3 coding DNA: TGCGCCAGCAGCCAAGATCGGACCAGTTCACCCCTCCACTTT. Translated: CASSQDRTSSPLHF.

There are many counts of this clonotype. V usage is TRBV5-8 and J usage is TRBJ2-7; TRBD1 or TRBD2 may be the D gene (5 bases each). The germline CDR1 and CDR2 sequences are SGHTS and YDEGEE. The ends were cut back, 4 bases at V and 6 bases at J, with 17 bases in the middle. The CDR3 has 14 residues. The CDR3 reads CASSPRDGGIEQYF. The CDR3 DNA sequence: TGTGCCAGCAGCCCCAGGGATGGGGGAATCGAGCAGTACTTC. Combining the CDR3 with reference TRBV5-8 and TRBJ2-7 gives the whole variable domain EAGVTQSPTHLIKTRGQQATLRCSPISGHTSVYWYQQALGLGLQFLLWYDEGEERNRGNFPPRFSGRQFPNYSSELNVNALELEDSALYLCASSPRDGGIEQYFGPGTRLTVT.

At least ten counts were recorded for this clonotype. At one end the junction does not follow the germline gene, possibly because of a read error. Here the CDR3 reads CSRGGNTIYF. The DNA of the CDR3 is TGCTCAAGGGGGGGAAACACCATATATTTT. The gene calls are TRBV14 and TRBJ1-3, with D maybe TRBD1 (6 bases). Germline CDR1 SGHDN, CDR2 FVKESK. This CDR3 has 10 residues.

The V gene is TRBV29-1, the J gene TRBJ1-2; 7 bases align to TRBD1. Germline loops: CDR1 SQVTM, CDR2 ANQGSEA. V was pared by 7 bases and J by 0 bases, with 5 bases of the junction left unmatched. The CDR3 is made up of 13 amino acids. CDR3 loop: CSAGDRANYGYTF. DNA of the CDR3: TGCAGCGCTGGGGACAGAGCTAACTATGGCTACACCTTC.

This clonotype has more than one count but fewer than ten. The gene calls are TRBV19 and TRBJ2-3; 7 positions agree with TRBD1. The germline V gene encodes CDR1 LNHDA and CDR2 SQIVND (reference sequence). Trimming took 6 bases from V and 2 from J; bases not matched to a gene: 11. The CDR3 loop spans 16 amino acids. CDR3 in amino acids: CASSSPEGQTTDTQYF. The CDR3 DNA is TGTGCCAGTAGCAGCCCCGAGGGACAGACCACAGATACGCAGTATTTT.

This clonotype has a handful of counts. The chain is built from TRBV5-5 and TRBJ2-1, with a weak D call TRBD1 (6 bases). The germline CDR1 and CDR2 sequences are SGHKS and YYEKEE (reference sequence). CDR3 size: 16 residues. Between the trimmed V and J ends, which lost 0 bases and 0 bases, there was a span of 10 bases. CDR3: CASSLDQGFSYNEQFF. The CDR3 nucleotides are TGTGCCAGCAGCTTGGATCAGGGGTTCTCCTACAATGAGCAGTTCTTC.

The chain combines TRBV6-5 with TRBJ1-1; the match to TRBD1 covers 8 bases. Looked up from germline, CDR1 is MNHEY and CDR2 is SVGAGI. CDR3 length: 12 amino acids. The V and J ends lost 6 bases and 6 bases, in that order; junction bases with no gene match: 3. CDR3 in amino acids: CASRNRGAEAFF. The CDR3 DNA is TGTGCCAGCAGGAACAGGGGGGCTGAAGCTTTCTTT.

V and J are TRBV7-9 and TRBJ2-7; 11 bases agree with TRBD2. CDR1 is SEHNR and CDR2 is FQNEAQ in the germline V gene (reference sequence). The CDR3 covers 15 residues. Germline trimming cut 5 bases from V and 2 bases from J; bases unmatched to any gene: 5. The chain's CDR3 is CASSPGTSGPYEQYF. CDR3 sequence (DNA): TGTGCCAGCAGCCCAGGGACTAGCGGTCCCTACGAGCAGTACTTC.

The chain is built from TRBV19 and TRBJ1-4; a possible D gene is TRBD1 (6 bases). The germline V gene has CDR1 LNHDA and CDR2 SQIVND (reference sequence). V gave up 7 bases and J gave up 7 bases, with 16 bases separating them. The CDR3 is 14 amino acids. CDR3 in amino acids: CASNPGGRGEKLFF. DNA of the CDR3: TGTGCCAGTAACCCGGGAGGCAGGGGTGAAAAACTGTTTTTT.

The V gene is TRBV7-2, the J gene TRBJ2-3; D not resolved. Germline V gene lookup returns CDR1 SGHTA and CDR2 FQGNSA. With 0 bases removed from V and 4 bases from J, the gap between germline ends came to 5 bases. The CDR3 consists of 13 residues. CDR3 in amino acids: CASSLAPSDTQYF. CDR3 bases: TGTGCCAGCAGCTTAGCTCCATCAGATACGCAGTATTTT.

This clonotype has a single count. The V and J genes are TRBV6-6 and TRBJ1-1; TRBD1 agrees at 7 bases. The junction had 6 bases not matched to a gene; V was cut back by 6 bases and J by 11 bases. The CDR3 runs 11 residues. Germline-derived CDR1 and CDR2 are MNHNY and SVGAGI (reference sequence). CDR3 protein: CASRTGVNAFF. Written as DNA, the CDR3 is TGTGCCAGCAGAACAGGGGTAAATGCTTTCTTT.

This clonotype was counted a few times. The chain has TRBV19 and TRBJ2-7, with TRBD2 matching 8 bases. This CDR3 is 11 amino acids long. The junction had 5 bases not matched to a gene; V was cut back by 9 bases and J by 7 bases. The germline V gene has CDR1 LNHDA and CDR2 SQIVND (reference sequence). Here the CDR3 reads CASRGGEEQYF. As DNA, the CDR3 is TGTGCCAGCCGGGGGGGGGAAGAGCAGTACTTC.

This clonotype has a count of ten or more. The CDR3: CASSLPQENTGELFF. In DNA, the CDR3 is TGCGCCAGCAGCTTGCCACAGGAGAACACCGGGGAGCTGTTTTTT. The V gene is TRBV5-1, the J gene TRBJ2-2, with D possibly TRBD1 on 5 matching bases. Germline V CDR1 and CDR2: SGHRS, YFSETQ. The germline V and J ends were trimmed by 1 base and 1 base, with 8 bases remaining between them. The CDR3 spans 15 residues.

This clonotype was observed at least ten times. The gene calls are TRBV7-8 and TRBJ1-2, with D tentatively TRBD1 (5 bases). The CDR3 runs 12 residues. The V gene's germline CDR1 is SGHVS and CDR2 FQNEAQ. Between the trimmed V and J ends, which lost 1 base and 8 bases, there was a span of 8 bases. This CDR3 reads CASSLDRGGYTF. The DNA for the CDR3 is TGTGCCAGCAGCTTAGATAGGGGAGGCTACACCTTC.

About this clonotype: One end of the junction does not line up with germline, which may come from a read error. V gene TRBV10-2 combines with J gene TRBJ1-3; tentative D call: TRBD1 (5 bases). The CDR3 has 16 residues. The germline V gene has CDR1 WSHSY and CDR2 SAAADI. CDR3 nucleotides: TGCGCCAGCAGTGAGGGGGACCGGCGCTCTGGAAACATCATATATTTT. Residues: CASSEGDRRSGNIIYF.

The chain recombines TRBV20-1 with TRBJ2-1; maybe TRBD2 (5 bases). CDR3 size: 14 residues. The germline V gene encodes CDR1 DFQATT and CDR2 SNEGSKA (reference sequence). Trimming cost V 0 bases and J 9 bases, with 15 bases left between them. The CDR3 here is CSARDRGWSLEQFF. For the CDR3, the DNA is TGCAGTGCTAGAGATCGGGGTTGGTCTCTTGAGCAGTTCTTC.

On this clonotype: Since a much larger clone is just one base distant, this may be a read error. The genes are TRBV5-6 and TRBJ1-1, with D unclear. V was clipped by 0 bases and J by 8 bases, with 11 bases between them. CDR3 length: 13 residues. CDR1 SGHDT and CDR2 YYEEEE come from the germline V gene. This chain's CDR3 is CASSLDLEAEAFF. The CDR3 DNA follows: TGTGCCAGCAGCTTGGACCTAGAGGCCGAAGCTTTCTTT.

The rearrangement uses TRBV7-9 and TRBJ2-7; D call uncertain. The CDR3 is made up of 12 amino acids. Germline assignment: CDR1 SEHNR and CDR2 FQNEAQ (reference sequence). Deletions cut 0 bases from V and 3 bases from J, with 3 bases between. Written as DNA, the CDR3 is TGTGCCAGCAGCTTAGCCTTCTACGAGCAGTACTTC. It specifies CASSLAFYEQYF.

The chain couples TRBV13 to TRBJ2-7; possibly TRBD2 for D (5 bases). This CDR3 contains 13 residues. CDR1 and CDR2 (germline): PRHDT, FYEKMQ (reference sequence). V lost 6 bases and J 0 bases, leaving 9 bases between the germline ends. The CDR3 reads CASRSRDSYEQYV. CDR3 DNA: TGTGCCAGCAGGTCCCGGGACTCCTACGAGCAGTACGTC.

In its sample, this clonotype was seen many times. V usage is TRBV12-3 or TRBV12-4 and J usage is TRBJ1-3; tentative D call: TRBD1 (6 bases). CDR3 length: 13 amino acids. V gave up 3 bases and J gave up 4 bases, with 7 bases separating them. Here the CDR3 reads CASSFRGGNTIYF. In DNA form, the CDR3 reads TGTGCCAGCAGTTTTAGGGGGGGAAACACCATATATTTT.

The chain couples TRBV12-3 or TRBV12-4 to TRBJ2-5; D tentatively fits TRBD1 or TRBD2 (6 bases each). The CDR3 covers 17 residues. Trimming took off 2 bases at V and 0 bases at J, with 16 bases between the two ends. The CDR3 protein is CASSLRLGGRDQETQYF. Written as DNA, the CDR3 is TGTGCCAGCAGTTTAAGGCTCGGGGGCCGTGACCAAGAGACCCAGTACTTC.

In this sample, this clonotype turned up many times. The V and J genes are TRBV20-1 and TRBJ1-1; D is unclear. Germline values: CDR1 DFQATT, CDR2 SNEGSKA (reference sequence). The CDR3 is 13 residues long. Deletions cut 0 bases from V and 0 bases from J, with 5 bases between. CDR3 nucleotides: TGCAGTGCTAGAGATGTACTGAACACTGAAGCTTTCTTT. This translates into CSARDVLNTEAFF.

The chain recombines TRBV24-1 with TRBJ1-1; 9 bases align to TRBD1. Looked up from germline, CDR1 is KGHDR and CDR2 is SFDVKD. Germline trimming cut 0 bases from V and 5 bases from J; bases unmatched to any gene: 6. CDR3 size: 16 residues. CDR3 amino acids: CATSDLKGQGRTEAFF. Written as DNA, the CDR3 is TGTGCCACCAGTGATTTGAAAGGACAGGGGAGGACTGAAGCTTTCTTT.

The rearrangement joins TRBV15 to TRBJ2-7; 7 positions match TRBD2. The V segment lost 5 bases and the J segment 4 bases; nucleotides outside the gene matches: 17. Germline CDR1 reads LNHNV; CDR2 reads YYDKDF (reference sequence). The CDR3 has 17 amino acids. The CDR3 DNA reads TGTGCCACCAGCTCCCACAGTCCAGGCAGCGGGAAATACGAGCAGTACTTC. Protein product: CATSSHSPGSGKYEQYF. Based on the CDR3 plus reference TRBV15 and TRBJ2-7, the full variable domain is DAMVIQNPRYQVTQFGKPVTLSCSQTLNHNVMYWYQQKSSQAPKLLFHYYDKDFNNEADTPDNFQSRRPNTSFCFLDIRSPGLGDTAMYLCATSSHSPGSGKYEQYFGPGTRLTVT.

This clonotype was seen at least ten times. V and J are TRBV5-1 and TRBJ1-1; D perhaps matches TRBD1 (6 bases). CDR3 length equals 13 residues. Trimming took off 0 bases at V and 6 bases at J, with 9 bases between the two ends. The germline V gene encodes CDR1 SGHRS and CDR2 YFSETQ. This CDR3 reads CASSLGNRAEAFF. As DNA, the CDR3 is TGCGCCAGCAGCTTGGGTAACAGGGCTGAAGCTTTCTTT.

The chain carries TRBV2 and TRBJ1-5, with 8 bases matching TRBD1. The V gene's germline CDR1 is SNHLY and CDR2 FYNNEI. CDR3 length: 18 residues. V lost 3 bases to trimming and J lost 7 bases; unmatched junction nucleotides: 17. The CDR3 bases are TGTGCCAGCAGTGATTTAGGACAGGGCGTTCTTCTAGGACAGCCCCAGCATTTT. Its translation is CASSDLGQGVLLGQPQHF.

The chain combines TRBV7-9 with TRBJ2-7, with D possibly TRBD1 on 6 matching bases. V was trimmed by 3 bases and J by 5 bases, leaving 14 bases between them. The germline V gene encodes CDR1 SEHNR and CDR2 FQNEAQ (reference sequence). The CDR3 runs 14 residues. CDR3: CASSLDLQGHEQYF. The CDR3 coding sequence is TGTGCCAGCAGCTTGGATCTACAGGGCCACGAGCAGTACTTC.